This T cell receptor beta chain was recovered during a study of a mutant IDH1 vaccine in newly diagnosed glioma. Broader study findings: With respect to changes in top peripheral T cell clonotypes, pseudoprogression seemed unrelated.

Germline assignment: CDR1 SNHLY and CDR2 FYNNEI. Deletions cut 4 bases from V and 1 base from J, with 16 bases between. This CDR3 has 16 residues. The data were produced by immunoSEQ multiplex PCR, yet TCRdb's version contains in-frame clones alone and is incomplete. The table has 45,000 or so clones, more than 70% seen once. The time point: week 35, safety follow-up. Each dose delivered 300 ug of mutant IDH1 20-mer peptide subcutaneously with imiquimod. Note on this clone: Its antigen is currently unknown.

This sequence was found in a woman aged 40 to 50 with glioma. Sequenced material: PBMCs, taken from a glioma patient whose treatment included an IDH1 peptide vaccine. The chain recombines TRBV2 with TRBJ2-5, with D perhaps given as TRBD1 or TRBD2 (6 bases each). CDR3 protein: CASSVGFGGRQETQYF. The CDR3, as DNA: TGTGCCAGCAGTGTGGGTTTCGGGGGCCGCCAAGAGACCCAGTACTTC.